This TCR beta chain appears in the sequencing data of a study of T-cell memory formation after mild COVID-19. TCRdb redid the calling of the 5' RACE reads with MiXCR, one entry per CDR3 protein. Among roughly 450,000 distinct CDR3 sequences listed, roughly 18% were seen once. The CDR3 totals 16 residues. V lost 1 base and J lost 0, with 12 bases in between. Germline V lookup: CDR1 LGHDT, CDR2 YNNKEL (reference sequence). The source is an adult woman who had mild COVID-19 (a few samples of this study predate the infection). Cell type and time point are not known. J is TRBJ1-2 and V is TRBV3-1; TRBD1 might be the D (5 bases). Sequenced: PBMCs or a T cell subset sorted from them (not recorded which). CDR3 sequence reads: CASSQGDTGSNYGYTF. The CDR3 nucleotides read TGTGCCAGCAGCCAAGGAGATACAGGTTCTAACTATGGCTACACCTTC.